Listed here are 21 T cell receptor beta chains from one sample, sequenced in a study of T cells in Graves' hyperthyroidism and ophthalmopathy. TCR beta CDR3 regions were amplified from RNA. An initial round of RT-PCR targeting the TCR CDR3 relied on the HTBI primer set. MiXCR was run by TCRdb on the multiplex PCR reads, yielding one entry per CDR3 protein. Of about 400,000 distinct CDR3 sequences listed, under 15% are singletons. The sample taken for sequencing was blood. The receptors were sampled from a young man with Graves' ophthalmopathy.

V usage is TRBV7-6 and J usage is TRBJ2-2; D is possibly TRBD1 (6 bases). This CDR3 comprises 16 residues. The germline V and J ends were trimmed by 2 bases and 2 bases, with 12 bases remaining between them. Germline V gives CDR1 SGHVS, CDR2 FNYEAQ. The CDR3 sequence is CASSLQGGVNTGELFF. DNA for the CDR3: TGTGCCAGCAGCTTACAAGGGGGAGTTAACACCGGGGAGCTGTTTTTT.

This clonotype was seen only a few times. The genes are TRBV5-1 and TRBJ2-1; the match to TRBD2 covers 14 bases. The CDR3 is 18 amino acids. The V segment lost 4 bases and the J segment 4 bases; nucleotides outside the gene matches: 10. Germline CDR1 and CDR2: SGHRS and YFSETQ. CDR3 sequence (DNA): TGCGCCAGCAGCCCGAGGACTAGCGGGGGGTCGGTTTACAATGAGCAGTTCTTC. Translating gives CASSPRTSGGSVYNEQFF.

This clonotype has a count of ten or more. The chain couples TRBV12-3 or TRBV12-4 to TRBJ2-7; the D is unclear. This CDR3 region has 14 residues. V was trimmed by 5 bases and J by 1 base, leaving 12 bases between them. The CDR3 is CASSPMDGSYEQYF. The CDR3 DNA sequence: TGTGCCAGCAGTCCTATGGACGGTTCCTACGAGCAGTACTTC.

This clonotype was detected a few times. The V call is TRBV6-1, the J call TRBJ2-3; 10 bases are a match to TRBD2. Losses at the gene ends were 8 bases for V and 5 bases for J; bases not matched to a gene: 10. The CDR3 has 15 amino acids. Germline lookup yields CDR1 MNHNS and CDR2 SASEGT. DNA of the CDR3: TGTGCCAGCTGCCTAGCGGGGGAGGGAATAGATACGCAGTATTTT. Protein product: CASCLAGEGIDTQYF.

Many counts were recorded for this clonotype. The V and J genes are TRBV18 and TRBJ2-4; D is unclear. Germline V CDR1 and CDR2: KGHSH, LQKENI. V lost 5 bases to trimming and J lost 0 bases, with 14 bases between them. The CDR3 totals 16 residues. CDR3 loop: CASSALQPIAKNIQYF. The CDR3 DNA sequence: TGTGCCAGCTCAGCCCTCCAACCCATAGCCAAAAACATTCAGTACTTC.

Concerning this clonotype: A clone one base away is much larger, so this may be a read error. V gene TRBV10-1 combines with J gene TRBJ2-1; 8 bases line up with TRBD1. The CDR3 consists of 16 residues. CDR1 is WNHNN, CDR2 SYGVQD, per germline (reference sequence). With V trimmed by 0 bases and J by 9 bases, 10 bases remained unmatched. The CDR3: CASSESGRGPTFEQFF. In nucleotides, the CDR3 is TGCGCCAGCAGTGAGTCGGGCAGGGGGCCCACTTTTGAGCAGTTCTTC.

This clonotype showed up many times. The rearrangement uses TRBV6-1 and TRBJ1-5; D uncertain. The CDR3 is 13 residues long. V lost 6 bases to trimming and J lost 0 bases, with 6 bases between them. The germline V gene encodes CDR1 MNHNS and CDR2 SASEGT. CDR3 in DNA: TGTGCCAGCAGCATTCTTAGCAATCAGCCCCAGCATTTT. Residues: CASSILSNQPQHF.

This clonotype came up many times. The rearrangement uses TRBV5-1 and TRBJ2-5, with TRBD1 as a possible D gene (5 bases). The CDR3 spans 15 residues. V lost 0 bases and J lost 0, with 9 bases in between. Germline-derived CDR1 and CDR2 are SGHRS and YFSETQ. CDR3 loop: CASSLAPGNQETQYF. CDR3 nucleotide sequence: TGCGCCAGCAGCTTGGCCCCAGGGAACCAAGAGACCCAGTACTTC.

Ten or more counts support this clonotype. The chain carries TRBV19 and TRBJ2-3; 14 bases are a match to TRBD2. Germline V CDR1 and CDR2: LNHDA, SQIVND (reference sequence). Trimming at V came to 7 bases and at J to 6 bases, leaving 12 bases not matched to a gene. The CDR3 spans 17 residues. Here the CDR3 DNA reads TGTGCCAGTACCAGAGGGACTAGCGGGAGTTCTTCCGATACGCAGTATTTT. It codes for CASTRGTSGSSSDTQYF.

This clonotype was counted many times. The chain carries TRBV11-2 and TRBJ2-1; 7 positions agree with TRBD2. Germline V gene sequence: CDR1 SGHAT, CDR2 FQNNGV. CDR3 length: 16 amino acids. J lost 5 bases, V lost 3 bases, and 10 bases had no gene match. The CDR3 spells CASSLIYSSGDNEQFF. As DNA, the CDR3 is TGTGCCAGCAGCTTGATTTACTCCAGCGGGGACAATGAGCAGTTCTTC.

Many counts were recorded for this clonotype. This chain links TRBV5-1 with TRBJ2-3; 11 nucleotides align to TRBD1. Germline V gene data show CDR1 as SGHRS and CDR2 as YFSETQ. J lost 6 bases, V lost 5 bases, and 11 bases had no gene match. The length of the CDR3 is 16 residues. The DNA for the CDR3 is TGCGCCAGCAGACCATTGGACAGGGGGCAAGTGGATACGCAGTATTTT. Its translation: CASRPLDRGQVDTQYF.

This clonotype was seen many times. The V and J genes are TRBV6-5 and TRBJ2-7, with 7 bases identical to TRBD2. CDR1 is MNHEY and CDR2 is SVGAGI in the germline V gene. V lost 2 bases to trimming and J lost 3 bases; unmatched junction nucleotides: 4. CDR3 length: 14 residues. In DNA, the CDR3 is TGTGCCAGCAGTTACGGGGGGGAGGTCTACGAGCAGTACTTC. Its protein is CASSYGGEVYEQYF.

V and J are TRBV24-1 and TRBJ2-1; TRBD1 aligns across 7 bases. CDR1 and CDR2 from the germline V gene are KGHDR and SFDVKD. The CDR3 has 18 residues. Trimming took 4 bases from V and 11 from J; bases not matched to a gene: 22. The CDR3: CATSDIPKTGKGPKKQFF. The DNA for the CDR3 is TGTGCCACCAGTGACATACCTAAGACAGGGAAAGGCCCTAAGAAGCAGTTCTTC.

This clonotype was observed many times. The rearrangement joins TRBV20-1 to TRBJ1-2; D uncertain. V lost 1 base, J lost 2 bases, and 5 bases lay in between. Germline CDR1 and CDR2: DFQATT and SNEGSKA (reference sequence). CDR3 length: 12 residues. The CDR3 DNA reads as TGCAGTGCTAGAGGTGGGAACTATGGCTACACCTTC. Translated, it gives CSARGGNYGYTF.

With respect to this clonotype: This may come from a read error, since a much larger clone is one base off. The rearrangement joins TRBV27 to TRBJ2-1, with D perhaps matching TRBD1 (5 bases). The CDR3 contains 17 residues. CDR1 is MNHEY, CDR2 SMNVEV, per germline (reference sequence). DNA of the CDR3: TGTGACAGCAGTCCCCTAGTAGGGGCTCGGTCCTACAATGAGCAGTTCTTC. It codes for CDSSPLVGARSYNEQFF.

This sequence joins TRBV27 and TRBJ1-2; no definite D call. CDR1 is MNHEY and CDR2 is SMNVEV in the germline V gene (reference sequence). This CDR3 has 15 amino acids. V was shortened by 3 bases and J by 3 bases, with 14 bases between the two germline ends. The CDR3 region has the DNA TGTGCCAGCAGTTTGAGGGCCCAACGCTACTATGGCTACACCTTC. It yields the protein CASSLRAQRYYGYTF.

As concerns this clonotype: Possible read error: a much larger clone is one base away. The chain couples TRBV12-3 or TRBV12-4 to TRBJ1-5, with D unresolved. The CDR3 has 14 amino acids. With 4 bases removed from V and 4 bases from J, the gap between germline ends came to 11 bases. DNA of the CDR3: TGTGCCAGCAGTTCCCGAAGGGTGAATCAGCCCCAGCATTTT. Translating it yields CASSSRRVNQPQHF.

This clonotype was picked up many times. The chain's CDR3 is CASSLSPGELFF. CDR3 sequence (DNA): TGTGCCAGCAGCTTGAGCCCCGGGGAGCTGTTTTTT. J is TRBJ2-2 and V is TRBV7-3; no firm D call. V shed 3 bases and J shed 6 bases, with 5 bases lying between them. The CDR3 runs 12 residues. Germline CDR1 is SGHTA and CDR2 is FQGTGA.

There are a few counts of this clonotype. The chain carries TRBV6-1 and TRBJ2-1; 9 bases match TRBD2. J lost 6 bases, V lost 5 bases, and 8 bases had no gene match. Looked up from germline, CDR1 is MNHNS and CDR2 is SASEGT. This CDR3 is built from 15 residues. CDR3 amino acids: CASSSTGGGANEQFF. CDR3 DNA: TGTGCCAGCAGTTCTACGGGCGGGGGGGCCAATGAGCAGTTCTTC.

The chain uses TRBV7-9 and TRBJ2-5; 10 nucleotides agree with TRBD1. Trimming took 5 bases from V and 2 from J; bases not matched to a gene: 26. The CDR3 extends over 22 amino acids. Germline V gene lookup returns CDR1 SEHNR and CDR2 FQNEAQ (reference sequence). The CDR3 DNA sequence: TGTGCCAGCAGCGCCGGGACAGGGGCGACAAACCGGGAGGATAGTCGACAAGAGACCCAGTACTTC. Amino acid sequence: CASSAGTGATNREDSRQETQYF.

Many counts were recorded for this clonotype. CDR3 in DNA: TGTGCCAGCAGTTCACCTTGGGGGGAAAAACTGTTTTTT. Its protein is CASSSPWGEKLFF. This chain joins TRBV27 and TRBJ1-4; D possibly corresponds to TRBD1 (5 bases). Trimming removed 4 bases from V and 8 bases from J, with 11 bases in between. The CDR3 is made up of 13 amino acids. CDR1 and CDR2 (germline): MNHEY, SMNVEV (reference sequence).